The clone carrying this TCR beta chain was seen a few times. With 1 base removed from V and 0 bases from J, the gap between germline ends came to 12 bases. This CDR3 has 16 amino acids. Per the germline V gene, CDR1 is SGHDN and CDR2 is FVKESK. Time point described: newly diagnosed GD, antithyroid drugs for less than 3 months. PBMCs provided the RNA from which the TCR library was made. The authors built TCR beta libraries using iRepertoire HTBI primers and Arm-PCR of CDR3 regions. MiXCR, run by TCRdb on the multiplex PCR reads, gives a single entry per CDR3 protein. The profile covers 600,000 to 650,000 distinct CDR3 sequences, with 15% to 20% appearing a single time and 15% to 20% taken by the ten largest. The entry originates in a study of regulatory T cells in long-lasting Graves disease. These data also formed part of another study, on T cells in Graves' hyperthyroidism and ophthalmopathy.

This sequence joins TRBV14 and TRBJ1-2; D is uncertain. This receptor was identified in a woman in her thirties with Graves disease. The specimen comprised peripheral blood mononuclear cells (PBMCs), sampled at new diagnosis, from a patient treated with antithyroid drugs. The CDR3: CASSQGFLAPNYGYTF. Written as DNA, the CDR3 is TGTGCCAGCAGCCAAGGCTTTCTGGCTCCTAACTATGGCTACACCTTC.